The 28 T cell receptor beta chains below were found in one sample sequenced in a study of CD8+ T cells in alopecia areata. As for treatment: oral pan-JAK inhibitor, 5-10 mg twice daily. cDNA reverse transcribed from extracted RNA served as the sequencing template. The assay was immunoSEQ multiplex PCR, and TCRdb's table has in-frame clones only and misses some. The sample consists of about 210,000 clones, 64% of them appearing once. This sample comprised CD4+ T cells sorted from blood, obtained at week 4, from a patient treated with tofacitinib. These receptors originate from a human donor with alopecia areata.

A few counts support this clone. The V gene is TRBV29-1, the J gene TRBJ1-2; a weak D match, TRBD1 (6 bases). Germline V lookup: CDR1 SQVTM, CDR2 ANQGSEA. The CDR3 consists of 14 residues. Between the trimmed V and J ends, which lost 5 bases and 0 bases, there was a span of 13 bases. The CDR3 loop reads CSVTRDTTNYGYTF. In DNA form, the CDR3 reads TGCAGCGTTACGCGGGACACCACTAACTATGGCTACACCTTC.

The table lists this clone with a few counts. The J gene is TRBJ2-5, the V gene TRBV4-2; 8 nucleotides agree with TRBD2. CDR1 LGHNA and CDR2 YNFKEQ come from the germline V gene. V shed 1 base and J 5 bases; nucleotides not matched to a gene: 9. The CDR3 sequence is 16 residues long. As DNA, the CDR3 is TGTGCCAGCAGCCAAGTTTCGGGACGGGGGGGTGAGACCCAGTACTTC. Translation: CASSQVSGRGGETQYF.

This clone appeared a few times. The chain employs TRBV28 and TRBJ2-2; 9 bases are a match to TRBD1. CDR1 is MDHEN and CDR2 is SYDVKM in the germline V gene. This CDR3 is 16 amino acids long. Trimming at V came to 5 bases and at J to 4 bases, leaving 8 bases not matched to a gene. CDR3 in DNA: TGTGCCAGCAGTCAGCTGGGACAGGGCCTCACCGGGGAGCTGTTTTTT. It yields the protein CASSQLGQGLTGELFF.

This chain uses TRBV7-9 with TRBJ1-4; D gene ambiguous. Germline CDR1 reads SEHNR; CDR2 reads FQNEAQ (reference sequence). The CDR3 has 13 amino acids. The ends were cut back, 1 base at V and 8 bases at J, with 8 bases in the middle. The CDR3 DNA is TGTGCCAGCAGCTTAGATCTGGAAGAAAAACTGTTTTTT. It specifies CASSLDLEEKLFF.

This chain uses TRBV29-1 with TRBJ1-1; maybe TRBD1 (5 bases). Germline loops: CDR1 SQVTM, CDR2 ANQGSEA. V was clipped by 0 bases and J by 1 base, with 9 bases between them. CDR3 length: 14 residues. CDR3 nucleotides: TGCAGCGTTGAAGATGTGGGGGGGAACACTGAAGCTTTCTTT. Amino acid sequence: CSVEDVGGNTEAFF.

V is TRBV4-3 and J is TRBJ2-1; D remains ambiguous. There are 16 residues in the CDR3. Between the trimmed V and J ends, which lost 0 bases and 6 bases, there was a span of 15 bases. Germline assignment: CDR1 LGHNA and CDR2 YSLEER. The CDR3, as DNA: TGCGCCAGCAGCCAAGATGTCGCGGTAGTATCCAATGAGCAGTTCTTC. Translated, it gives CASSQDVAVVSNEQFF.

This clone appeared a single time. The gene calls are TRBV6-1 and TRBJ1-5; TRBD1 agrees at 9 bases. This CDR3 spans 14 amino acids. In germline, CDR1 is MNHNS, CDR2 SASEGT. V shed 7 bases, J shed 7 bases, and the junction held 8 bases outside the gene matches. The CDR3 nucleotides are TGTGCCAGCAACACGGGACAGGGAGAACAGCCCCAGCATTTT. Amino acids: CASNTGQGEQPQHF.

The chain links TRBV7-9 to TRBJ1-6, with D maybe TRBD1 (5 bases). The CDR3 contains 14 residues. Trimming stripped 5 bases from V and 8 bases from J, with 13 bases between. From germline, CDR1 is SEHNR and CDR2 FQNEAQ (reference sequence). The CDR3 nucleotides are TGTGCCAGCAGCCCCTATGGGGGGGATTCACCCCTCCACTTT. The encoded protein is CASSPYGGDSPLHF.

The chain couples TRBV7-2 to TRBJ2-7, with D perhaps assigned TRBD1 or TRBD2 (6 bases each). CDR1 and CDR2 (germline): SGHTA, FQGNSA. The CDR3 covers 14 residues. Trimming removed 0 bases at V and 5 bases at J, with 11 bases between. The CDR3 DNA is TGTGCCAGCAGCTTAGCGGGGGGCCGTGACGAGCAGTACTTC. Its protein product is CASSLAGGRDEQYF.

V and J are TRBV5-6 and TRBJ2-5, with 9 bases identical to TRBD2. V was pared by 6 bases and J by 1 base, with 4 bases of the junction left unmatched. Germline lookup yields CDR1 SGHDT and CDR2 YYEEEE. CDR3 length: 14 amino acids. The CDR3 sequence: CASNSAGGQETQYF. The CDR3 DNA sequence: TGTGCCAGCAACTCAGCGGGGGGCCAAGAGACCCAGTACTTC.

This sequence joins TRBV5-6 and TRBJ2-5, with D unresolved. This CDR3 region has 12 residues. Per the germline V gene, CDR1 is SGHDT and CDR2 is YYEEEE. Trimming left V 2 bases short and J 0 bases short, with 2 bases between. The CDR3 loop is CASSFYQETQYF. Here the CDR3 DNA reads TGTGCCAGCAGCTTTTACCAAGAGACCCAGTACTTC.

The V call is TRBV30, the J call TRBJ2-3; the D gene is possibly TRBD2 (5 bases). This CDR3 has 16 residues. The germline gives CDR1 GTSNPN, CDR2 SVGIG (reference sequence). V dropped 3 bases and J dropped 0 bases, with 16 bases sitting between them. CDR3 in DNA: TGTGCCTGGAGGATGGCTGGTAGCGTTAGCACAGATACGCAGTATTTT. Translation gives CAWRMAGSVSTDTQYF. Together with reference TRBV30 and TRBJ2-3, the CDR3 gives the full variable domain: SQTIHQWPATLVQPVGSPLSLECTVEGTSNPNLYWYRQAAGRGLQLLFYSVGIGQISSEVPQNLSASRPQDRQFILSSKKLLLSDSGFYLCAWRMAGSVSTDTQYFGPGTRLTVL.

This chain connects TRBV4-3 to TRBJ2-5; perhaps D is TRBD1 or TRBD2 (5 bases each). The CDR3 has 14 residues. V gave up 4 bases and J gave up 4 bases, with 13 bases separating them. Germline V gene data show CDR1 as LGHNA and CDR2 as YSLEER. This CDR3 is CASSRDGPRETQYF. The DNA of the CDR3 is TGCGCCAGCAGCCGGGACGGGCCGAGAGAGACCCAGTACTTC.

This clone has a handful of counts. The chain is built from TRBV27 and TRBJ1-4; no reliable D call. V was pared by 2 bases and J by 3 bases, with 4 bases between. From germline, CDR1 is MNHEY and CDR2 SMNVEV (reference sequence). The CDR3 spans 13 residues. CDR3 region: CASSLDPNEKLFF. The CDR3 region has the DNA TGTGCCAGCAGTTTAGACCCTAATGAAAAACTGTTTTTT.

DNA for the CDR3: TGTGCCTGGAGTGCCCTGACAGTGAACACTGAAGCTTTCTTT. This encodes CAWSALTVNTEAFF. The J gene is TRBJ1-1, the V gene TRBV30; TRBD1 is a possible D gene (5 bases). The germline V gene encodes CDR1 GTSNPN and CDR2 SVGIG (reference sequence). CDR3 length: 14 residues. With 1 base removed from V and 0 bases from J, the gap between germline ends came to 9 bases.

CDR3 region: CASRPGTGDQPQHF. Here the CDR3 DNA reads TGCGCCAGCAGGCCCGGGACAGGGGATCAGCCCCAGCATTTT. The chain carries TRBV5-1 and TRBJ1-5; 10 bases agree with TRBD1. J gave up 5 bases and V 5 bases, and 4 bases lay outside the gene matches. CDR1 and CDR2 (germline): SGHRS, YFSETQ. The CDR3 covers 14 residues. Full variable domain (rest looked up from reference TRBV5-1 and TRBJ1-5): KAGVTQTPRYLIKTRGQQVTLSCSPISGHRSVSWYQQTPGQGLQFLFEYFSETQRNKGNFPGRFSGRQFSNSRSEMNVSTLELGDSALYLCASRPGTGDQPQHFGDGTRLSIL.

The V gene is TRBV11-3, the J gene TRBJ2-7; the D call may be TRBD1 or TRBD2 (5 bases each). Germline V gene lookup returns CDR1 SGHNT and CDR2 YENEEA. Between the trimmed V and J ends, which lost 5 bases and 3 bases, there was a span of 14 bases. The CDR3 totals 14 residues. The CDR3 DNA reads TGTGCCAGCAGCCCCTCCGGGACGGACTACGAGCAGTACTTC. Translated: CASSPSGTDYEQYF.

V and J are TRBV6-5 and TRBJ1-1; 7 bases line up with TRBD1. With V trimmed by 2 bases and J by 6 bases, 9 bases remained unmatched. Looked up from germline, CDR1 is MNHEY and CDR2 is SVGAGI. This CDR3 contains 15 residues. CDR3 coding DNA: TGTGCCAGCAGTTACCATCTCCGACAGGGAGCTGAAGCTTTCTTT. Translation: CASSYHLRQGAEAFF.

This clone was counted between two and nine times. The chain combines TRBV7-2 with TRBJ2-5, with no clear D. Germline V CDR1 and CDR2: SGHTA, FQGNSA. The V end was cut by 3 bases, the J end by 3 bases, with 11 bases between. The CDR3 contains 14 residues. The CDR3 loop is CASSFRRTKETQYF. In DNA, the CDR3 is TGTGCCAGCAGCTTCAGGCGCACTAAAGAGACCCAGTACTTC.

This clone was observed a few times. The chain recombines TRBV4-2 with TRBJ1-6; D is unresolved. The CDR3 consists of 13 residues. V lost 0 bases to trimming and J lost 8 bases, with 5 bases between them. Germline values: CDR1 LGHNA, CDR2 YNFKEQ. CDR3 sequence reads: CASSQETHSPLHF. Written as DNA, the CDR3 is TGTGCCAGCAGCCAAGAAACACATTCACCCCTCCACTTT.

This clone is a singleton in its sample. Germline is not matched at one junction end, which may reflect a read error. The chain recombines TRBV7-7 with TRBJ2-3; 7 bases fit TRBD2. The CDR3 contains 15 residues. The germline gives CDR1 SSHAT, CDR2 FNYEAQ (reference sequence). The CDR3 region is CASSLGLAGTDTQYF. CDR3 DNA: TGTGCTAGCAGCTTAGGCCTAGCGGGCACAGATACGCAGTATTTT.

The J gene is TRBJ1-6, the V gene TRBV27; D is uncertain. From germline, CDR1 is MNHEY and CDR2 SMNVEV (reference sequence). The CDR3 consists of 12 residues. V was cut by 6 bases and J by 8 bases, with 8 bases left in between. This CDR3 reads CASRAEDSPLHF. DNA of the CDR3: TGTGCCAGCAGGGCAGAAGATTCACCCCTCCACTTT.

As for this clone: Other DNA sequences of this sample code for an identical CDR3. CDR3 amino acids: CASSLGRQETQYF. DNA of the CDR3: TGCGCCAGCAGCTTGGGCCGTCAAGAGACCCAGTACTTC. This sequence joins TRBV5-1 and TRBJ2-5; no clear D gene. V lost 0 bases and J 2 bases, leaving 5 bases between the germline ends. Per germline, CDR1 SGHRS and CDR2 YFSETQ. The CDR3 consists of 13 residues.

The chain recombines TRBV5-1 with TRBJ1-1; possibly TRBD1 for D (5 bases). The CDR3 has 15 amino acids. Trimming removed 4 bases at V and 5 bases at J, with 18 bases between. Germline-derived CDR1 and CDR2 are SGHRS and YFSETQ. The CDR3 DNA is TGCGCCAGCAGCCCCTCATGGGGGGGAGGGACTGAAGCTTTCTTT. Translation: CASSPSWGGGTEAFF.

This clone was seen more than once but under ten times. The genes are TRBV4-1 and TRBJ2-1, with TRBD2 as a possible D gene (5 bases). The ends were cut back, 4 bases at V and 6 bases at J, with 7 bases in the middle. Germline values: CDR1 MGHRA, CDR2 YSYEKL. The CDR3 consists of 12 residues. CDR3 residues: CASSLEGNEQFF. The CDR3 DNA follows: TGCGCCAGCAGCCTCGAGGGCAATGAGCAGTTCTTC.

This clone was recorded a few times. Other DNA sequences from this sample encode an identical CDR3 as well. This sequence joins TRBV18 and TRBJ2-7; possible D gene TRBD1, 6 bases. The CDR3 covers 13 residues. The germline V gene has CDR1 KGHSH and CDR2 LQKENI. The V and J ends lost 2 bases and 3 bases respectively, with 8 bases between them. DNA of the CDR3: TGTGCCAGCTCACCAACAGGGCTCTACGAGCAGTACTTC. This gives the protein CASSPTGLYEQYF.

The chain joins TRBV29-1 to TRBJ2-2; the match to TRBD1 covers 7 bases. The CDR3 spans 16 residues. Looked up from germline, CDR1 is SQVTM and CDR2 is ANQGSEA. Germline trimming cut 1 base from V and 3 bases from J; bases unmatched to any gene: 8. CDR3 bases: TGCAGCGTTGAAGGTACACAGGGGCCCCACACCGGGGAGCTGTTTTTT. Translation gives CSVEGTQGPHTGELFF.

This clone was picked up a small number of times. The rearrangement links TRBV5-1 to TRBJ1-1; possibly TRBD1 for D (5 bases). There are 15 residues in the CDR3. Trimming stripped 7 bases from V and 0 bases from J, with 16 bases between. Germline loops: CDR1 SGHRS, CDR2 YFSETQ. CDR3 sequence (DNA): TGCGCCAGCGCGGAGGGGCGGGCTATGAACACTGAAGCTTTCTTT. Its translation is CASAEGRAMNTEAFF. Full variable domain (remainder filled in from reference TRBV5-1 and TRBJ1-1): KAGVTQTPRYLIKTRGQQVTLSCSPISGHRSVSWYQQTPGQGLQFLFEYFSETQRNKGNFPGRFSGRQFSNSRSEMNVSTLELGDSALYLCASAEGRAMNTEAFFGQGTRLTVV.